Listed here is a single T cell receptor (beta chain). Its specificity is not known. The data derive from a study of graft-versus-host responses after intestinal transplantation. V shed 5 bases and J 3 bases; nucleotides not matched to a gene: 5. The CDR3 runs to 15 residues. Germline V gene sequence: CDR1 SGHVS, CDR2 FQNEAQ. The table came from immunoSEQ multiplex PCR; TCRdb's copy has only in-frame clones and leaves some out. The sample records some 79,000 clones, less than 90% being singletons. The specimen comprised unstimulated CD4+ T cells sorted from spleen or lymph node cells, sampled before intestinal transplant. This clonotype was sampled from a human donor who received an intestinal transplant. The rearrangement uses TRBV7-8 and TRBJ1-5; TRBD1 aligns across 9 bases. The CDR3 DNA is TGTGCCAGCAGCCTCGGGACAGGGACCAATCAGCCCCAGCATTTT. It yields the protein CASSLGTGTNQPQHF.